This paragraph reports one T cell receptor (beta chain). The V gene's germline CDR1 is MNHNY and CDR2 SVGAGI (reference sequence). V shed 7 bases and J shed 5 bases, with 17 bases lying between them. The CDR3 sequence is 14 residues long. This record comes from a study of T cells in Graves' hyperthyroidism and ophthalmopathy. Whole-study context: Any treatment followed the collection of peripheral blood at initial diagnosis.

Each diagnosis drew on symptoms, thyroxine, TRAb, thyroid ultrasound and orbital computed tomography findings. Using RNA transcripts as the source, TCR beta CDR3 regions were amplified. The TCR CDR3 first-round RT-PCR relied on the HTBI primer set. TCRdb passed the multiplex PCR reads through MiXCR, listing each CDR3 protein once. The repertoire holds hundreds of thousands of distinct CDR3 sequences, 35% to 45% seen once, with 7.5% to 9.5% in the top ten. Sequenced input: blood. The chain links TRBV6-6 to TRBJ1-2; maybe TRBD1 (6 bases). The TCR comes from a man aged 18 to 35 with Graves' hyperthyroidism. In nucleotides, the CDR3 is TGTGCCAGCACTCCGACAGGCGCCGTTTATGGCTACACCTTC. Its translation is CASTPTGAVYGYTF.